This T cell receptor beta chain was recovered during a study of vaccination effects on CD4 cells after COVID-19. Antigen-specific CD4+ T cell clonotypes were called by their expansion after viral peptide-pool culture in ViraFEST. Culture lasted 10 days before CD4+ T cell isolation. Participants were given two doses of BNT162b2 or mRNA-1273 vaccine. Neither prior SARS-CoV-2 infection nor positive nucleocapsid antibodies were present in the vaccine recipients. PBMC were cultured at around 2 million per well with approximately 9 IU/ml IL-2 and 7.5 to 10 ug/ml peptides. With 2 bases clipped from V and 5 bases from J, the junction kept 11 bases outside the gene matches. Germline CDR1 reads KGHSH; CDR2 reads LQKENI. The CDR3 has 17 residues. As for this clone: Its antigen is as yet unknown.

Findings of the study overall: Clones from infection and from vaccination both contracted markedly late after vaccination. Healthy vaccinees showed cross-reactivity with common cold coronaviruses in only 1 of 255 vaccine-induced clones.

Only in-frame clones appear in the TCRdb table, and some are missing; sequencing was by immunoSEQ multiplex PCR. The table lists some 74,000 clones, around 81% of them singletons. The V and J genes are TRBV18 and TRBJ2-3; 9 bases match TRBD1. The TCR was taken from a human donor who received a COVID-19 vaccine. This specimen consisted of CD4+ T cells from PBMCs cultured with HCoV-229E spike peptides, obtained after COVID-19 vaccination. This CDR3 reads CASSPKGDRAMKDTQYF. CDR3 coding DNA: TGTGCCAGCTCACCAAAAGGGGACAGGGCTATGAAAGATACGCAGTATTTT.